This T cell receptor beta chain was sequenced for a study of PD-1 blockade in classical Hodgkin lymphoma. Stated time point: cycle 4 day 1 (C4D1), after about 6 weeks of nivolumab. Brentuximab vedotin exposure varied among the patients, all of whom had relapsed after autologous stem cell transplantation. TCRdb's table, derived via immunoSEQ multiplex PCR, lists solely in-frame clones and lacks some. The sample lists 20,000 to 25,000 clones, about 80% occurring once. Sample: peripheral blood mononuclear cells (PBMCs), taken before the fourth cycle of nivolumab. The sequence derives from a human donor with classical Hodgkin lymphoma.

The CDR3 here is CASSRSGTSALLGTGELFF. The CDR3 region has the DNA TGTGCCAGTAGTCGATCAGGGACTAGCGCGCTTTTGGGCACCGGGGAGCTGTTTTTT. The rearrangement uses TRBV19 and TRBJ2-2; 10 nucleotides agree with TRBD2. The CDR3 has 19 amino acids. Germline V CDR1 and CDR2: LNHDA, SQIVND (reference sequence). V gave up 5 bases and J gave up 4 bases; unmatched junction bases: 16.